Reported below is one T cell receptor beta chain. Its antigen is unidentified. The CDR3 sequence is 14 residues long. The germline V gene encodes CDR1 LNHDA and CDR2 SQIVND (reference sequence). J was trimmed by 3 bases and V by 9 bases; bases with no gene match: 10. The sample is drawn from a study of cytomegalovirus exposure and HLA in healthy donors. General study findings and limits: The sole available immune exposure information was CMV serostatus. The HLA-A and HLA-B alleles of most subjects were reportedly predicted accurately from TCR beta sequences.

PCR primers comprised 60 Vbeta and 13 Jbeta primers. Sequenced by immunoSEQ multiplex PCR; TCRdb stores in-frame clones only, minus some. The sample consists of about 200,000 clones, about 79% of them appearing once. This sequence was found in a man aged 18 to 30 in good health and CMV-seronegative. V is TRBV19 and J is TRBJ2-7, with 8 bases lining up with TRBD1. Sequencing was carried out using PBMCs. In DNA, the CDR3 is TGTGCCAGCAAAAGGGCAGGGGGCCACTACGAGCAGTACTTC. The encoded protein is CASKRAGGHYEQYF.